These 6 T cell receptor beta chains share one sample of origin, sequenced in a study of blood T cells in healthy people across ages. Together with a sample-barcoded 5' primer, a J-beta primer mix was included in a second PCR lasting about 7 to 12 cycles. Using its own MiXCR run on the 5' RACE reads, TCRdb lists one record per CDR3 protein. The sample lists roughly 1.6 million distinct CDR3 sequences, around 35% occurring once. Sequenced sample: blood. The receptor set was obtained from a woman aged 25 to 39 in good health.

A few counts support this clonotype. One base away lies a much larger clone, so this may be a sequencing read error. The chain has TRBV9 and TRBJ2-7; perhaps TRBD2 as D (6 bases). CDR1 is SGDLS, CDR2 YYNGEE, per germline. The CDR3 runs 14 residues. V was pared by 0 bases and J by 7 bases, with 14 bases between. The CDR3 DNA follows: TGTGCCAGCAGCGTAGATCGGGAGCGTGGTGAGCAGTACTTC. Its translation is CASSVDRERGEQYF.

About this clonotype: A read error may produce the germline difference seen at one junction end. The chain has TRBV7-6 and TRBJ2-3, with TRBD1 matching over 7 bases. Per germline, CDR1 SGHVS and CDR2 FNYEAQ. The CDR3 runs to 13 residues. CDR3 region: CASATAWTGTQYF. Here the CDR3 DNA reads TGTGCCTCCGCAACGGCTTGGACAGGTACGCAGTATTTT.

This clonotype was seen a few times. The V and J genes are TRBV6-2 or TRBV6-3 and TRBJ1-1; D perhaps matches TRBD1 (6 bases). V shed 6 bases and J shed 9 bases, with 11 bases lying between them. The germline CDR1 and CDR2 sequences are MNHEY and SVGEGT. This CDR3 comprises 11 residues. The DNA of the CDR3 is TGTGCCAGCAGCACCAGGGGTAAAGCTTTCTTT. Its translation is CASSTRGKAFF.

This chain uses TRBV15 with TRBJ1-5; D is perhaps TRBD1 (5 bases). The V gene's germline CDR1 is LNHNV and CDR2 YYDKDF (reference sequence). CDR3 length: 14 residues. V was clipped by 5 bases and J by 4 bases, with 12 bases between them. CDR3 residues: CATSYPGKNQPQHF. In nucleotides, the CDR3 is TGTGCCACCAGCTACCCAGGGAAAAATCAGCCCCAGCATTTT.

This clonotype was detected ten times or more. V usage is TRBV28 and J usage is TRBJ2-5; 8 bases fit TRBD2. Losses at the gene ends were 7 bases for V and 1 base for J; bases not matched to a gene: 2. Germline CDR1 is MDHEN and CDR2 is SYDVKM. The CDR3 is 13 residues long. In nucleotides, the CDR3 is TGTGCCAGCACCAGCGGGGGCCAAGAGACCCAGTACTTC. Translation: CASTSGGQETQYF. The whole variable domain, remainder taken from reference TRBV28 and TRBJ2-5, is DVKVTQSSRYLVKRTGEKVFLECVQDMDHENMFWYRQDPGLGLRLIYFSYDVKMKEKGDIPEGYSVSREKKERFSLILESASTNQTSMYLCASTSGGQETQYFGPGTRLLVL.

In this sample, this clonotype turned up a few times. The rearrangement joins TRBV7-9 to TRBJ2-7, with D maybe TRBD1 (6 bases). Germline CDR1 reads SEHNR; CDR2 reads FQNEAQ (reference sequence). This CDR3 has 15 amino acids. V lost 3 bases, J lost 1 base, and 13 bases lay in between. The CDR3, as DNA: TGTGCCAGCAGCTTCGCGCAGGGGCTATCCTACGAGCAGTACTTC. This translates into CASSFAQGLSYEQYF.